This record covers a single T cell receptor beta chain. The antigen remains undetermined. This entry comes from a study of Ad26.COV2.S vaccination and SARS-CoV-2 variants. Study-level points and caveats: Placebo recipients showed lower spike-specific TCR breadth than vaccinees. Total T cell responses were possibly underestimated by TCR breadth and depth analyses.

Treatment meaning: over 15 received Ad26.COV2.S at low or high dose, single or two shots; about 5 received placebo; per-sample allocation not given. It was on day 63 after the first vaccine or placebo injection that samples were taken. SARS-CoV-2 spike from the Wuhan strain was encoded by the vaccine, an Ad26 vector. This CDR3 is built from 12 residues. Deletions cut 4 bases from V and 5 bases from J, with 9 bases between. Germline V gives CDR1 SGHDT, CDR2 YYEEEE. Sequencing was performed with immunoSEQ multiplex PCR; in TCRdb, only in-frame clones are kept and a portion is missing. The repertoire holds about 680,000 clones, with around 89% as singletons.

The sequence came from a person aged 18-60 years who received the Ad26.COV2.S COVID-19 vaccine or a placebo. The chain uses TRBV5-6 and TRBJ2-5; TRBD2 is a possible D gene (6 bases). Sequenced here: peripheral blood, sampled in a trial of Ad26.COV2.S vaccine versus placebo. The CDR3 nucleotides read TGTGCCAGCAGCCGACTAGGGGAGACCCAGTACTTC. Residues: CASSRLGETQYF.